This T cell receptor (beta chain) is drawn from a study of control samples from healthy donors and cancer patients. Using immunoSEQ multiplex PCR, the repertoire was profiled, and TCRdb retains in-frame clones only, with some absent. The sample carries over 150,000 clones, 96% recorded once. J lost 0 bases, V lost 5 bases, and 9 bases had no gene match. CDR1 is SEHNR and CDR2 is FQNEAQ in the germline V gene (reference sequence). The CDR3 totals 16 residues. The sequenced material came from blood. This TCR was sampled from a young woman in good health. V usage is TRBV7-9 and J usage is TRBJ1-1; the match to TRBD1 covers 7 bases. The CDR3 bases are TGTGCCAGCAGCCCTCGACAGGGAGGGATGAACACTGAAGCTTTCTTT. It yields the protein CASSPRQGGMNTEAFF.